What follows are 10 T cell receptor beta chains derived from one specimen sequenced in a study of shared clonotypes between healthy human individuals. Data came from immunoSEQ multiplex PCR; TCRdb stores just in-frame clones and leaves some out. The data contain 740,000 or so clones, more than 70% of them singletons. Material: memory CD4+ T cells sorted from blood. Subset indicated: CD45RA-negative fraction. Every receptor here comes from a woman aged 25 to 39 in good health.

This chain links TRBV19 with TRBJ2-7; tentatively, D is TRBD2 (6 bases). Trimming cost V 3 bases and J 0 bases, with 9 bases left between them. This CDR3 contains 14 residues. Germline V gene sequence: CDR1 LNHDA, CDR2 SQIVND (reference sequence). CDR3: CASSISGPSYEQYF. CDR3 DNA: TGTGCCAGTAGTATCAGCGGGCCCTCCTACGAGCAGTACTTC.

The chain links TRBV6-5 to TRBJ2-7; the D is unclear. There are 14 residues in the CDR3. Looked up from germline, CDR1 is MNHEY and CDR2 is SVGAGI. With 4 bases removed from V and 0 bases from J, the gap between germline ends came to 10 bases. CDR3 sequence: CASSSLEHSYEQYF. The CDR3 DNA follows: TGTGCCAGCAGTTCGCTGGAGCACTCCTACGAGCAGTACTTC.

This sequence joins TRBV5-1 and TRBJ2-7; no definite D call. CDR3 length: 15 amino acids. The germline gives CDR1 SGHRS, CDR2 YFSETQ. Trimming left V 0 bases short and J 2 bases short, with 12 bases between. CDR3 bases: TGCGCCAGCAGCTTGGGAGACATACCGACCTACGAGCAGTACTTC. It yields the protein CASSLGDIPTYEQYF.

CDR3 nucleotides: TGTGCCAGTAGTCCGCGGACTAGCGGGAACTACGAGCAGTACTTC. Encoded protein: CASSPRTSGNYEQYF. The rearrangement joins TRBV19 to TRBJ2-7; 12 bases line up with TRBD2. Germline V gene sequence: CDR1 LNHDA, CDR2 SQIVND (reference sequence). The CDR3 is made up of 15 amino acids. V trimming: 5 bases; J trimming: 3 bases; junction bases outside the gene matches: 5.

The rearrangement links TRBV5-6 to TRBJ2-4; TRBD2 matches 8 bases. The CDR3 totals 15 residues. Germline trimming cut 4 bases from V and 1 base from J; bases unmatched to any gene: 4. Germline V gene sequence: CDR1 SGHDT, CDR2 YYEEEE. The CDR3 reads CASSVTSVAKNIQYF. Here the CDR3 DNA reads TGTGCCAGCAGCGTGACTAGCGTGGCCAAAAACATTCAGTACTTC.

This chain uses TRBV19 with TRBJ2-7, with D perhaps TRBD2 (5 bases). Trimming stripped 6 bases from V and 9 bases from J, with 27 bases between. The CDR3 is made up of 16 amino acids. Germline-derived CDR1 and CDR2 are LNHDA and SQIVND (reference sequence). CDR3 bases: TGTGCCAGTAGCCCTGACCTGGCGTGGAGGAGCCAATGGCAGTACTTC. It yields the protein CASSPDLAWRSQWQYF.

At least ten counts were recorded for this clone. This sample also contains other DNA sequences that code for the same CDR3. J is TRBJ1-5 and V is TRBV11-2; no definite D call. V lost 5 bases and J lost 5, with 10 bases in between. CDR1 and CDR2 from the germline V gene are SGHAT and FQNNGV. The CDR3 runs to 13 residues. The CDR3 DNA sequence: TGTGCCAGCAGCACCCAAAGGGATCAGCCCCAGCATTTT. It specifies CASSTQRDQPQHF.

The table lists this clone with a few counts. This chain uses TRBV19 with TRBJ1-2; a possible D gene is TRBD1 (6 bases). Germline CDR1 LNHDA, CDR2 SQIVND (reference sequence). CDR3 size: 16 residues. Trimming pared 8 bases from V and 8 bases from J, leaving 27 bases between. The CDR3 coding sequence is TGTGCCAGTTGCTGCGGGGGCTCGGCCCGGAAGGGCGGCTACACCTTC. It yields the protein CASCCGGSARKGGYTF. The full variable domain, in which reference TRBV19 and TRBJ1-2 provide the parts outside the CDR3, is DGGITQSPKYLFRKEGQNVTLSCEQNLNHDAMYWYRQDPGQGLRLIYYSQIVNDFQKGDIAEGYSVSREKKESFPLTVTSAQKNPTAFYLCASCCGGSARKGGYTFGSGTRLTVV.

The chain joins TRBV28 to TRBJ1-5, with D unclear. Germline CDR1 and CDR2: MDHEN and SYDVKM. This CDR3 is 12 amino acids long. The ends were cut back, 10 bases at V and 4 bases at J, with 11 bases in the middle. In nucleotides, the CDR3 is TGTGCCACCGTGTCCCAAAATCAGCCCCAGCATTTT. It codes for CATVSQNQPQHF. Variable domain in full (rest from reference TRBV28 and TRBJ1-5): DVKVTQSSRYLVKRTGEKVFLECVQDMDHENMFWYRQDPGLGLRLIYFSYDVKMKEKGDIPEGYSVSREKKERFSLILESASTNQTSMYLCATVSQNQPQHFGDGTRLSIL.

The J gene is TRBJ2-2, the V gene TRBV29-1; D unresolved. The CDR3 runs 15 residues. V was trimmed by 4 bases and J by 2 bases, leaving 14 bases between them. Germline V CDR1 and CDR2: SQVTM, ANQGSEA. CDR3: CSVVLGAINTGELFF. The CDR3 DNA follows: TGCAGCGTTGTGCTCGGAGCCATTAACACCGGGGAGCTGTTTTTT.